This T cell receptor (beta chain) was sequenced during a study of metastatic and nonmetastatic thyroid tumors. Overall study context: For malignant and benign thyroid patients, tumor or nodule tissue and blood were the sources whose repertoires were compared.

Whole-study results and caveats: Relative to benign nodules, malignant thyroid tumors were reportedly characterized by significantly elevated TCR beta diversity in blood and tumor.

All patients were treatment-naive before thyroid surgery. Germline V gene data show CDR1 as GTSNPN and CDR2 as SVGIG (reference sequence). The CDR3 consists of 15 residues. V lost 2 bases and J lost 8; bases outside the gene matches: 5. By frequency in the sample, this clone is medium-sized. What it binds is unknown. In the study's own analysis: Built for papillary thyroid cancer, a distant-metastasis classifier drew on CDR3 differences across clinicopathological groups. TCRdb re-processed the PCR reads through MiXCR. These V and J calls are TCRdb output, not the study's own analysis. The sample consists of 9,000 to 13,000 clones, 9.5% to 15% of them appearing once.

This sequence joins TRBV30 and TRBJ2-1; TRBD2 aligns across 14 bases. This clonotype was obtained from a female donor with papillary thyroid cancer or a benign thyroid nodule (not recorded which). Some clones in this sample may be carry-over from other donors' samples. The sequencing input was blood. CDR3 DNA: TGTGCCTGGAGTCAGGGACTAGCGGGAGTGTATGAGCAGTTCTTC. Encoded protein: CAWSQGLAGVYEQFF.